Listed below are T cell receptor beta chains from one sample, sequenced in a study of OX40 agonist ivuxolimab in advanced cancers. Clones were read by immunoSEQ multiplex PCR, and TCRdb kept only the in-frame ones, dropping some. There are roughly 71,000 clones in the sample; about 83% occur only once, and around 0.77% lies in the top ten. The sample in question was CD4+ or CD8+ T cells sorted from blood, obtained in a trial of the OX40 agonist ivuxolimab. These receptors all come from an adult with an advanced solid tumor such as melanoma, head and neck, liver or kidney cancer. Both conserved end residues are part of each CDR3. A D gene is named only where the DNA matches it firmly. Clone size, where shown, is once, few, many, or a class for clones that have expanded.

CDR3: CASSGLAGNFQETQYF
DNA: TGTGCCAGCAGTGGACTAGCGGGAAATTTTCAAGAGACCCAGTACTTC
J: TRBJ2-5
D: TRBD2
V: TRBV6-1
size: .

CDR3: CASSHRGEQFF
DNA: TGTGCCAGTAGTCACAGGGGTGAGCAGTTCTTC
J: TRBJ2-1
D: TRBD1
V: TRBV19
size: few

CDR3: CASSMAGIANYGYTF
DNA: TGTGCCAGTAGTATGGCCGGGATCGCTAACTATGGCTACACCTTC
J: TRBJ1-2
D: .
V: TRBV19
size: few

CDR3: CASSQVGTSANEQFF
DNA: TGTGCCAGCAGCCAAGTTGGAACTAGCGCGAATGAGCAGTTCTTC
J: TRBJ2-1
D: TRBD2
V: TRBV11-2
size: .

CDR3: CASSLSASPSPNYGYTF
DNA: TGTGCCAGCAGCTTATCGGCCAGCCCTTCTCCGAACTATGGCTACACCTTC
J: TRBJ1-2
D: .
V: TRBV7-9
size: .

CDR3: CASSDTGELFF
DNA: TGCGCCAGCAGCGATACCGGGGAGCTGTTTTTT
J: TRBJ2-2
D: .
V: TRBV5-1
size: .

CDR3: CASSELNEQFF
DNA: TGTGCCAGCAGTGAGTTGAATGAGCAGTTCTTC
J: TRBJ2-1
D: .
V: TRBV6-1
size: .

CDR3: CASSLPPGLAGYEQYF
DNA: TGTGCCAGCAGCTTACCTCCGGGACTAGCGGGGTACGAGCAGTACTTC
J: TRBJ2-7
D: TRBD2
V: TRBV11-2
size: .

CDR3: CASSLLAGTYYNEQFF
DNA: TGTGCCAGCAGCTTACTAGCGGGTACTTATTACAATGAGCAGTTCTTC
J: TRBJ2-1
D: TRBD2
V: TRBV7-2
size: .

CDR3: CASSLSTGYGYTF
DNA: TGTGCCAGCAGCTTATCGACCGGTTATGGCTACACCTTC
J: TRBJ1-2
D: .
V: TRBV6-5
size: .

CDR3: CASSQRTGSVDNEQFF
DNA: TGCGCCAGCAGCCAAAGGACAGGGAGCGTTGACAATGAGCAGTTCTTC
J: TRBJ2-1
D: TRBD1
V: TRBV4-1
size: .

CDR3: CATSRDMRGQGEQFF
DNA: TGTGCCACCAGCAGAGATATGAGGGGTCAGGGTGAGCAGTTCTTC
J: TRBJ2-1
D: .
V: TRBV15
size: .

CDR3: CASSLVSSRSGEQYF
DNA: TGTGCCAGCAGCTTGGTTTCGTCTCGATCCGGCGAGCAGTACTTC
J: TRBJ2-7
D: .
V: TRBV7-8
size: .

CDR3: CASSPSQGIDQPQHF
DNA: TGTGCCAGCTCACCAAGCCAGGGGATCGATCAGCCCCAGCATTTT
J: TRBJ1-5
D: .
V: TRBV18
size: .

CDR3: CASSPGLDPTYEQYF
DNA: TGTGCCAGCAGCCCTGGACTAGACCCTACCTACGAGCAGTACTTC
J: TRBJ2-7
D: TRBD2
V: TRBV7-6
size: .

CDR3: CASSLDITSTDTQYF
DNA: TGTGCCAGCAGCTTGGACATTACTAGCACAGATACGCAGTATTTT
J: TRBJ2-3
D: .
V: TRBV5-4
size: .